Below are 30 T cell receptor beta chains sequenced from a single sample in a study of shared clonotypes between healthy human individuals. Clones were sequenced by immunoSEQ multiplex PCR, and TCRdb holds only the in-frame ones, with some missing. This sample has about 1 million clones, with approximately 70% found just once. The material sequenced was memory CD4+ T cells sorted from blood. Subset here: CD45RA-negative fraction. All receptors derive from a man between 18 and 35 years old in good health.

This clone was recorded at least ten times. The same CDR3 also results from other DNA sequences found in this sample. The chain recombines TRBV15 with TRBJ1-5; D gene unclear. V was trimmed by 0 bases and J by 7 bases, leaving 4 bases between them. Germline lookup yields CDR1 LNHNV and CDR2 YYDKDF (reference sequence). This CDR3 spans 12 amino acids. In nucleotides, the CDR3 is TGTGCCACCAGCAGAGATACACAGCCCCAGCATTTT. Encoded protein: CATSRDTQPQHF.

The V and J genes are TRBV7-9 and TRBJ2-5; the D is unclear. Trimming removed 4 bases at V and 4 bases at J, with 7 bases between. In germline, CDR1 is SEHNR, CDR2 FQNEAQ (reference sequence). CDR3 size: 12 residues. The CDR3 DNA sequence: TGTGCCAGCAGCTGGGGTGGAGAGACCCAGTACTTC. Its translation: CASSWGGETQYF.

The chain couples TRBV9 to TRBJ1-2, with 8 bases matching TRBD1. The CDR3 runs 17 residues. J lost 2 bases, V lost 3 bases, and 12 bases had no gene match. Germline assignment: CDR1 SGDLS and CDR2 YYNGEE. Here the CDR3 DNA reads TGTGCCAGCAGCGCAGGACAGGGAGGGGCTGCCAACTATGGCTACACCTTC. It encodes CASSAGQGGAANYGYTF. Full variable domain (missing parts from reference TRBV9 and TRBJ1-2): DSGVTQTPKHLITATGQRVTLRCSPRSGDLSVYWYQQSLDQGLQFLIQYYNGEERAKGNILERFSAQQFPDLHSELNLSSLELGDSALYFCASSAGQGGAANYGYTFGSGTRLTVV.

The V and J genes are TRBV28 and TRBJ2-4; perhaps TRBD1 as D (6 bases). CDR3 size: 19 residues. Germline V gene sequence: CDR1 MDHEN, CDR2 SYDVKM. V was trimmed by 5 bases and J by 0 bases, leaving 23 bases between them. The CDR3, as DNA: TGTGCCAGCAGTCCTTCGGACAGTTCACAGATTTTAGCCAAAAACATTCAGTACTTC. Translated: CASSPSDSSQILAKNIQYF.

A few counts support this clone. The chain joins TRBV7-3 to TRBJ1-2; D ambiguous. Trimming took 5 bases from V and 3 from J, leaving 16 bases between them. CDR1 and CDR2 (germline): SGHTA, FQGTGA. This CDR3 is 15 amino acids long. Written as DNA, the CDR3 is TGTGCCAGCAGCCCCGGGGATCCGGAGGACTATGGCTACACCTTC. Its protein product is CASSPGDPEDYGYTF.

The CDR3 DNA sequence: TGTGCCATCAGTGGCCGGGGAACAGGCCTCTCTGGAAACACCATATATTTT. Amino acids: CAISGRGTGLSGNTIYF. V and J are TRBV10-3 and TRBJ1-3; D may be TRBD1 (5 bases). This CDR3 is 17 amino acids long. Germline lookup yields CDR1 ENHRY and CDR2 SYGVKD. V was clipped by 4 bases and J by 0 bases, with 16 bases between them.

V gene TRBV7-2 combines with J gene TRBJ2-7; 10 nucleotides line up with TRBD2. The CDR3 consists of 14 residues. Germline values: CDR1 SGHTA, CDR2 FQGNSA. J lost 2 bases, V lost 6 bases, and 4 bases had no gene match. CDR3 sequence reads: CASSPLAGPYEQYF. The CDR3 DNA reads TGTGCCAGCAGTCCACTAGCGGGACCCTACGAGCAGTACTTC.

This rearrangement joins TRBV6-1 to TRBJ1-1; tentative D call: TRBD1 (5 bases). The CDR3 is made up of 13 amino acids. Trimming stripped 8 bases from V and 1 base from J, with 11 bases between. Germline values: CDR1 MNHNS, CDR2 SASEGT. In DNA form, the CDR3 reads TGTGCCAGCGGGCGGCAGGGGAACACTGAAGCTTTCTTT. Translated: CASGRQGNTEAFF.

V gene TRBV11-3 combines with J gene TRBJ2-7; perhaps TRBD1 as D (6 bases). The CDR3 spans 13 residues. Trimming took off 4 bases at V and 6 bases at J, with 13 bases between the two ends. Germline CDR1 reads SGHNT; CDR2 reads YENEEA. This CDR3 reads CASSSRGWGEQYF. Written as DNA, the CDR3 is TGTGCCAGCAGCTCCAGGGGCTGGGGCGAGCAGTACTTC.

This CDR3 reads CASSDRSSGGAYNEQFF. The DNA for the CDR3 is TGTGCCAGCAGTGATAGGTCTAGCGGGGGGGCCTACAATGAGCAGTTCTTC. The V gene is TRBV2, the J gene TRBJ2-1; TRBD2 matches at 12 bases. The CDR3 is 17 amino acids. Trimming took 3 bases from V and 2 from J; bases not matched to a gene: 5. Germline lookup yields CDR1 SNHLY and CDR2 FYNNEI.

DNA for the CDR3: TGTGCCAGCAGCCCTGGACAGCTTGCGAACACCGGGGAGCTGTTTTTT. Its translation: CASSPGQLANTGELFF. This chain joins TRBV5-4 and TRBJ2-2, with D tentatively TRBD1 (6 bases). CDR1 is SGHNT, CDR2 YYREEE, per germline (reference sequence). This CDR3 is 16 amino acids long. With 4 bases removed from V and 0 bases from J, the gap between germline ends came to 13 bases.

V and J are TRBV2 and TRBJ2-2; D gene ambiguous. This CDR3 is built from 15 residues. V lost 3 bases and J lost 0, with 8 bases in between. Germline V gene sequence: CDR1 SNHLY, CDR2 FYNNEI. The CDR3 is CASSERLSNTGELFF. CDR3 sequence (DNA): TGTGCCAGCAGTGAGAGATTATCGAACACCGGGGAGCTGTTTTTT.

J is TRBJ2-5 and V is TRBV5-1, with a tentative D call TRBD2 (5 bases). V was trimmed by 2 bases and J by 5 bases, leaving 13 bases between them. The CDR3 runs to 14 residues. Germline assignment: CDR1 SGHRS and CDR2 YFSETQ. Here the CDR3 reads CASSFVLGMETQYF. The CDR3 DNA is TGCGCCAGCAGCTTCGTACTCGGGATGGAGACCCAGTACTTC. Full variable domain (remainder filled in from reference TRBV5-1 and TRBJ2-5): KAGVTQTPRYLIKTRGQQVTLSCSPISGHRSVSWYQQTPGQGLQFLFEYFSETQRNKGNFPGRFSGRQFSNSRSEMNVSTLELGDSALYLCASSFVLGMETQYFGPGTRLLVL.

Turning to this clone: Other DNA sequences within the sample encode an identical CDR3. The chain is built from TRBV2 and TRBJ2-5; D assignment may be TRBD1 or TRBD2 (5 bases each). The CDR3 sequence is 11 residues long. Germline CDR1 reads SNHLY; CDR2 reads FYNNEI. Trimming removed 9 bases from V and 5 bases from J, with 10 bases in between. CDR3 coding DNA: TGTGCCAGTAGGGGCGGGGAGACCCAGTACTTC. This sequence encodes CASRGGETQYF.

V gene TRBV15 combines with J gene TRBJ1-3; D is ambiguous. Trimming removed 1 base from V and 2 bases from J, with 6 bases in between. CDR3 length: 14 residues. Per the germline V gene, CDR1 is LNHNV and CDR2 is YYDKDF (reference sequence). The DNA for the CDR3 is TGTGCCACCAGCAGAGCAGGCCCTGGAAACACCATATATTTT. It yields the protein CATSRAGPGNTIYF.

This chain connects TRBV6-5 to TRBJ2-7; 12 nucleotides align to TRBD1. The CDR3 contains 16 residues. The germline V gene has CDR1 MNHEY and CDR2 SVGAGI. V was pared by 0 bases and J by 6 bases, with 6 bases of the junction left unmatched. The CDR3 nucleotides are TGTGCCAGCAGTTACTCCGCCGGGACAGGGGGCGGCGAGCAGTACTTC. Amino acids: CASSYSAGTGGGEQYF.

This clone has only one observation. Other DNA sequences of this sample code for an identical CDR3. The chain joins TRBV18 to TRBJ2-3, with TRBD2 identical over 8 bases. This CDR3 has 14 amino acids. V dropped 2 bases and J dropped 5; count of bases not matched to a gene: 3. Germline CDR1 reads KGHSH; CDR2 reads LQKENI. The CDR3 nucleotides read TGTGCCAGCTCACCAGCGGGAGGCCAAGATACGCAGTATTTT. Translation: CASSPAGGQDTQYF.

This clone was seen more than once but under ten times. The J gene is TRBJ1-4, the V gene TRBV5-1; a possible D gene is TRBD1 (6 bases). Trimming took off 4 bases at V and 0 bases at J, with 13 bases between the two ends. The germline V gene has CDR1 SGHRS and CDR2 YFSETQ. The CDR3 extends over 16 amino acids. As DNA, the CDR3 is TGCGCCAGCAGCCCCGAGGGGGGAGCAACTAATGAAAAACTGTTTTTT. It is translated as CASSPEGGATNEKLFF.

This clone was observed a few times. The V call is TRBV29-1, the J call TRBJ1-1; 7 nucleotides match TRBD1. CDR1 SQVTM and CDR2 ANQGSEA come from the germline V gene. The CDR3 consists of 14 residues. V lost 5 bases to trimming and J lost 4 bases; unmatched junction nucleotides: 10. The CDR3 bases are TGCAGCGTTCTAAGGAGGGGGCGGGTCACTGAAGCTTTCTTT. This translates into CSVLRRGRVTEAFF.

The V and J genes are TRBV11-2 and TRBJ1-4; D remains ambiguous. The length of the CDR3 is 12 residues. Germline assignment: CDR1 SGHAT and CDR2 FQNNGV. V was shortened by 5 bases and J by 8 bases, with 9 bases between the two germline ends. Written as DNA, the CDR3 is TGTGCCAGCAGCCCCCGAGGGGAAAAACTGTTTTTT. It translates to CASSPRGEKLFF. The full variable domain, with the rest looked up from reference TRBV11-2 and TRBJ1-4, is EAGVAQSPRYKIIEKRQSVAFWCNPISGHATLYWYQQILGQGPKLLIQFQNNGVVDDSQLPKDRFSAERLKGVDSTLKIQPAKLEDSAVYLCASSPRGEKLFFGSGTQLSVL.

The rearrangement joins TRBV6-5 to TRBJ2-3; 7 nucleotides align to TRBD2. Germline CDR1 is MNHEY and CDR2 is SVGAGI. This CDR3 comprises 15 residues. V gave up 4 bases and J gave up 2 bases; unmatched junction bases: 6. This CDR3 is CASSSVGGNTDTQYF. In nucleotides, the CDR3 is TGTGCCAGCAGTTCGGTGGGAGGGAACACAGATACGCAGTATTTT.

The rearrangement uses TRBV7-9 and TRBJ1-3; 9 nucleotides align to TRBD1. V lost 5 bases to trimming and J lost 4 bases; unmatched junction nucleotides: 6. The CDR3 covers 15 residues. Germline V gives CDR1 SEHNR, CDR2 FQNEAQ (reference sequence). The CDR3 loop is CASSRTTGGGNTIYF. The CDR3 DNA follows: TGTGCCAGCAGCCGAACTACAGGGGGCGGAAACACCATATATTTT.

CDR3 protein: CASSLLGIEQFF. DNA for the CDR3: TGTGCCAGCAGCCTTCTAGGGATTGAGCAGTTCTTC. The rearrangement uses TRBV9 and TRBJ2-1; D unclear. The CDR3 has 12 residues. The germline gives CDR1 SGDLS, CDR2 YYNGEE. The ends were cut back, 4 bases at V and 9 bases at J, with 11 bases in the middle.

Details on this clone: A read error may explain this, as a much larger clone is one base away. The J gene is TRBJ1-3, the V gene TRBV9, with TRBD1 as a possible D gene (6 bases). CDR1 SGDLS and CDR2 YYNGEE come from the germline V gene. The V and J ends lost 6 bases and 1 base respectively, with 8 bases between them. The CDR3 extends over 13 amino acids. The CDR3 is CASTQGSGNTIYF. In nucleotides, the CDR3 is TGTGCCAGCACCCAGGGGTCTGGAAACACCATATATTTT.

CDR3 in DNA: TGTGCCAGCAGCTGGGACAGGGACTATGGCTACACCTTC. Translating gives CASSWDRDYGYTF. The genes are TRBV5-4 and TRBJ1-2; TRBD1 matches 9 bases. This CDR3 is built from 13 residues. The trim removed 3 bases at V and 3 bases at J, leaving 0 bases unmatched. In germline, CDR1 is SGHNT, CDR2 YYREEE (reference sequence).

J is TRBJ2-7 and V is TRBV5-1; the D is unclear. The germline V gene has CDR1 SGHRS and CDR2 YFSETQ. CDR3 length equals 14 residues. V was clipped by 3 bases and J by 4 bases, with 14 bases between them. In DNA, the CDR3 is TGCGCCAGCAGCTCGAGACCCGAGATGTACGAGCAGTACTTC. Translation: CASSSRPEMYEQYF. The full variable domain, rest sourced from reference TRBV5-1 and TRBJ2-7, is KAGVTQTPRYLIKTRGQQVTLSCSPISGHRSVSWYQQTPGQGLQFLFEYFSETQRNKGNFPGRFSGRQFSNSRSEMNVSTLELGDSALYLCASSSRPEMYEQYFGPGTRLTVT.

The chain carries TRBV6-1 and TRBJ1-5; 10 bases are shared with TRBD1. CDR1 and CDR2 (germline): MNHNS, SASEGT. With V trimmed by 0 bases and J by 2 bases, 4 bases remained unmatched. There are 17 residues in the CDR3. As DNA, the CDR3 is TGTGCCAGCAGTGAAGCGGGGACAGGGGAGGGCAATCAGCCCCAGCATTTT. Translating it yields CASSEAGTGEGNQPQHF.

This clone was counted a few times. Other nucleotide sequences in the sample specify the same CDR3. This chain connects TRBV30 to TRBJ1-5, with D tentatively TRBD1 (5 bases). The CDR3 contains 13 residues. Trimming took 0 bases from V and 7 from J, leaving 10 bases between them. Germline CDR1 GTSNPN, CDR2 SVGIG (reference sequence). The CDR3 region has the DNA TGTGCCTGGAGTGTGGGCCGGGGCCAGCCCCAGCATTTT. Translation gives CAWSVGRGQPQHF. The whole variable domain, remainder taken from reference TRBV30 and TRBJ1-5, is SQTIHQWPATLVQPVGSPLSLECTVEGTSNPNLYWYRQAAGRGLQLLFYSVGIGQISSEVPQNLSASRPQDRQFILSSKKLLLSDSGFYLCAWSVGRGQPQHFGDGTRLSIL.

The rearrangement uses TRBV28 and TRBJ1-2; TRBD1 aligns across 8 bases. Germline V gene data show CDR1 as MDHEN and CDR2 as SYDVKM. The CDR3 is made up of 14 amino acids. V lost 4 bases and J lost 5; bases outside the gene matches: 6. Here the CDR3 DNA reads TGTGCCAGCAGTTCCGAGACAGGGGCTTATGGCTACACCTTC. It encodes CASSSETGAYGYTF.

CDR3 nucleotides: TGTGCCAGCGGACGGGTCTCCTACAATGAGCAGTTCTTC. This sequence encodes CASGRVSYNEQFF. V and J are TRBV7-2 and TRBJ2-1; D is unresolved. Deletions cut 8 bases from V and 0 bases from J, with 8 bases between. CDR1 and CDR2 (germline): SGHTA, FQGNSA. CDR3 size: 13 residues.